This is a list of T cell receptor beta chains from one sample in a study of T cell responses to AZD1222 COVID-19 vaccine. Here immunoSEQ multiplex PCR was the method, and the copy in TCRdb shows in-frame clones only, minus some. The data show about 100,000 clones, 70% to 90% seen once. The input for sequencing was peripheral blood, taken on day 0 of AZD1222 vaccination. These TCRs come from an adult in good health. Each CDR3 is given with its conserved first and last residue. The D gene is left open where the match is weak.

cdr3_nt	cdr3_aa	v_call	j_call	d_call
TGTGCCAGCAGCTTGGTCCAGATGAACACCGGGGAGCTGTTTTTT	CASSLVQMNTGELFF	TRBV5-8	TRBJ2-2	.
TGTGCCAGCAGCTTAAAGAACACCGGGGAGCTGTTTTTT	CASSLKNTGELFF	TRBV7-2	TRBJ2-2	.
TGTGCCAGCAGCCAAGATCCGGGTGGGTCCTATAATTCACCCCTCCACTTT	CASSQDPGGSYNSPLHF	TRBV4-2	TRBJ1-6	.
TGTGCCAGCAGCTTAGGCCGAGGGCTCAATCAGCCCCAGCATTTT	CASSLGRGLNQPQHF	TRBV13	TRBJ1-5	.
TGCAGCGTGCGGGCAGCGATCTCTAACTATGGCTACACCTTC	CSVRAAISNYGYTF	TRBV29-1	TRBJ1-2	.
TGTGCCAGCAATGGCATGAGGCAAGATGAGCAGTTCTTC	CASNGMRQDEQFF	TRBV2	TRBJ2-1	.
TGTGCCAGCAGCCCCCCAGCCAGCGATCAGCCCCAGCATTTT	CASSPPASDQPQHF	TRBV6-5	TRBJ1-5	.
TGTGCCTGGAGTGTAAGCACGGAGCAGTTCTTC	CAWSVSTEQFF	TRBV30	TRBJ2-1	.
TGTGCCAGCAGCTTAGCGCCCAGGGGGGTACGCGGGGAGCTGTTTTTT	CASSLAPRGVRGELFF	TRBV7-2	TRBJ2-2	.
TGTGCCAGCAGTCCTCAGGGGTTTAGCAATCAGCCCCAGCATTTT	CASSPQGFSNQPQHF	TRBV6-4	TRBJ1-5	.
TGTGCCTCCGGGACCCGGGTCAATCAGCCCCAGCATTTT	CASGTRVNQPQHF	TRBV28	TRBJ1-5	.
TGTGCCAGCAGCCCCCTATCCTCTTTGGGCTACACCTTC	CASSPLSSLGYTF	TRBV12-3/TRBV12-4	TRBJ1-2	.
TGTGCCAGCAGCTTAGGGCAGCTCTATGGCTACACCTTC	CASSLGQLYGYTF	TRBV13	TRBJ1-2	.
TGTGCCAGCACCTACGGACAGGGGGGGTATCAGGGAAAACTGTTTTTT	CASTYGQGGYQGKLFF	TRBV3-1/TRBV3-2	TRBJ1-4	TRBD1
TGTGCCAGCGGGGGGACCTCAAGAATTCAGCCCCAGCATTTT	CASGGTSRIQPQHF	TRBV2	TRBJ1-5	.
TGTGCCAGCAGCCGCTCGACAGGGAGCGCAGATACGCAGTATTTT	CASSRSTGSADTQYF	TRBV7-2	TRBJ2-3	TRBD1
TGTGCCAGCAGTTACTCGACAGGGGGGCTCCTAGCCAAAAACATTCAGTACTTC	CASSYSTGGLLAKNIQYF	TRBV6-2/TRBV6-3	TRBJ2-4	TRBD1